This T cell receptor (beta chain) emerged from a study of control samples from healthy donors and cancer patients. This table comes from immunoSEQ multiplex PCR, and its TCRdb copy is limited to in-frame clones, with some not included. Among around 12,000 clones listed, around 94% were seen once. The CDR3 contains 15 residues. The ends lost 4 bases at V and 2 bases at J; junction bases unmatched: 7. The germline V gene encodes CDR1 LNHDA and CDR2 SQIVND (reference sequence). This receptor was taken from an elderly man with lung cancer. Sequenced: PBMCs. This chain joins TRBV19 and TRBJ2-5; 7 nucleotides align to TRBD1. CDR3 DNA: TGTGCCAGTAGTAACACCGGGACAGCTCAAGAGACCCAGTACTTC. This gives the protein CASSNTGTAQETQYF.